The rows below give T cell receptor beta chains drawn from one sample of a study of T cell responses to AZD1222 COVID-19 vaccine. Method: immunoSEQ multiplex PCR; TCRdb's copy keeps in-frame clones and lacks some. The repertoire has about 100,000 clones, 90% of them found once; the top ten carry 1% to 1.5%. This specimen was peripheral blood, taken on day 0 of AZD1222 vaccination. These receptors were taken from an adult in good health. Each CDR3 is given with its conserved first and last residue. The order of the fields is V gene, D gene, clone size, J gene, CDR3 protein, CDR3 DNA. D genes are given only for firm matches. Clone size is given for some rows only: seen once, a few or many times, or a class if the clone is expanded.

TRBV6-5	TRBD1	.	TRBJ1-2	CASSYSDRNYGYTF	TGTGCCAGCAGTTACTCGGACAGGAACTATGGCTACACCTTC
TRBV4-1	.	.	TRBJ2-1	CASSQDWVYNEQFF	TGCGCCAGCAGCCAAGATTGGGTTTACAATGAGCAGTTCTTC
TRBV11-3	TRBD1	.	TRBJ2-3	CASSLGLTGLGADTQYF	TGTGCCAGCAGCTTAGGCCTGACAGGGTTGGGAGCAGATACGCAGTATTTT
TRBV18	.	.	TRBJ2-7	CASSALGPTYEQYF	TGTGCCAGCTCAGCCCTAGGCCCTACCTACGAGCAGTACTTC
TRBV4-1	.	once	TRBJ1-2	CASSQDVALTAPYGYTF	TGCGCCAGCAGCCAAGACGTTGCCTTGACAGCACCATATGGCTACACCTTC
TRBV3-1/TRBV3-2	.	.	TRBJ2-5	CASSQQPGGEETQYF	TGTGCCAGCAGCCAGCAACCGGGGGGCGAGGAGACCCAGTACTTC
TRBV7-6	TRBD2	once	TRBJ2-1	CASSPRLAGGLNEQFF	TGTGCCAGCAGCCCCCGTTTAGCGGGGGGGCTCAATGAGCAGTTCTTC
TRBV6-2/TRBV6-3	.	.	TRBJ2-3	CASSFSLKSADTQYF	TGTGCCAGCAGTTTTTCCCTGAAGTCGGCGGATACGCAGTATTTT
TRBV6-5	TRBD1	.	TRBJ1-5	CASQKTGGTNQPQHF	TGTGCCAGCCAAAAGACAGGGGGCACAAATCAGCCCCAGCATTTT
TRBV7-9	.	.	TRBJ1-5	CASSLGRSNQPQHF	TGTGCCAGCAGCTTAGGCAGAAGCAATCAGCCCCAGCATTTT
TRBV29-1	TRBD1	.	TRBJ2-3	CSVEGGWGQSTDTQYF	TGCAGCGTTGAAGGGGGGTGGGGACAGTCTACAGATACGCAGTATTTT
TRBV7-8	TRBD1	.	TRBJ1-6	CASSPTGGSPLHF	TGTGCCAGCAGCCCCACAGGGGGGTCACCCCTCCACTTT
TRBV29-1	.	.	TRBJ1-1	CSVSGTEAFF	TGCAGCGTATCCGGGACTGAAGCTTTCTTT
TRBV10-3	.	few	TRBJ1-1	CAISQGGFDTEAFF	TGTGCCATCAGCCAGGGCGGTTTCGACACTGAAGCTTTCTTT
TRBV7-8	.	.	TRBJ2-7	CASSLYYEQYF	TGTGCCAGCAGCCTATACTACGAGCAGTACTTC
TRBV5-8	TRBD1	.	TRBJ1-5	CASSLEQGWSNQPQHF	TGTGCCAGCAGCTTGGAACAGGGGTGGTCTAATCAGCCCCAGCATTTT
TRBV19	.	.	TRBJ1-2	CASSSLRGWDYGYTF	TGTGCCAGTAGTAGTCTGCGGGGTTGGGATTATGGCTACACCTTC
TRBV20-1	.	.	TRBJ1-6	CSASRRRLQPTMALHF	TGCAGTGCTAGTAGAAGGAGGTTACAGCCGACCATGGCCCTCCACTTT
TRBV5-1	TRBD1	.	TRBJ2-7	CASSVLPGQRTYEQYF	TGCGCCAGCAGCGTGCTACCGGGACAGCGAACCTACGAGCAGTACTTC
TRBV29-1	.	.	TRBJ2-7	CSVGGLMRGLRYEQYF	TGCAGCGTTGGGGGCCTCATGCGGGGGCTGCGTTACGAGCAGTACTTC
TRBV10-3	.	few	TRBJ2-7	CAIGRGTYEQYF	TGTGCCATAGGTCGGGGGACCTACGAGCAGTACTTC
TRBV5-4	TRBD1	.	TRBJ2-3	CASSSRQGSTDTQYF	TGTGCCAGCAGCTCCCGACAGGGGAGCACAGATACGCAGTATTTT
TRBV10-2	.	few	TRBJ1-1	CASSGVSPEAFF	TGCGCCAGCAGCGGGGTCTCCCCTGAAGCTTTCTTT
TRBV4-2	TRBD2	once	TRBJ2-7	CASSQERGAGDYEQYF	TGTGCCAGCAGCCAAGAAAGGGGAGCGGGAGACTACGAGCAGTACTTC
TRBV19	TRBD1	.	TRBJ1-1	CATATGMNTEAFF	TGTGCCACCGCGACAGGGATGAACACTGAAGCTTTCTTT
TRBV10-3	TRBD2	.	TRBJ2-3	CAIRKGNGGARTDTQYF	TGTGCCATCAGAAAAGGGAACGGGGGGGCGAGGACAGATACGCAGTATTTT
TRBV27	.	.	TRBJ1-4	CASSSRTARGEKLFF	TGTGCCAGCAGTAGCAGGACGGCGAGGGGCGAAAAACTGTTTTTT
TRBV12-3/TRBV12-4	.	.	TRBJ2-7	CASSYGTHYEQYF	TGTGCCAGCAGTTACGGGACGCACTACGAGCAGTACTTC
TRBV2	TRBD1	.	TRBJ2-7	CASSGQDSYEQYF	TGTGCCAGCAGCGGACAGGACTCCTACGAGCAGTACTTC
TRBV4-1	.	.	TRBJ1-1	CASSQVDLRTEAFF	TGCGCCAGCAGCCAAGTGGACTTGAGGACTGAAGCTTTCTTT
TRBV13	.	.	TRBJ1-1	CASSLGGTNTEAFF	TGTGCCAGCAGCTTAGGGGGGACGAACACTGAAGCTTTCTTT
TRBV6-5	.	.	TRBJ2-2	CASRSGPSAGELFF	TGTGCCAGCAGGTCGGGGCCGTCGGCCGGGGAGCTGTTTTTT
TRBV18	.	.	TRBJ1-6	CASSRDRSENSPLHF	TGTGCCAGCTCAAGAGACAGGAGTGAAAATTCACCCCTCCACTTT
TRBV2	TRBD1	.	TRBJ2-3	CASTIPGQGGSTDTQYF	TGTGCCAGCACTATCCCTGGACAGGGGGGTAGCACAGATACGCAGTATTTT
TRBV7-3	TRBD2	once	TRBJ2-5	CASSLGFSGQETQYF	TGTGCCAGCAGCTTAGGTTTTAGCGGGCAAGAGACCCAGTACTTC
TRBV6-2/TRBV6-3	.	.	TRBJ1-1	CASSYIARGNRGAFF	TGTGCCAGCAGTTACATCGCCAGGGGAAATAGAGGAGCTTTCTTT
TRBV29-1	.	.	TRBJ2-1	CSVSDPSYNEQFF	TGCAGCGTCTCTGACCCTTCCTACAATGAGCAGTTCTTC
TRBV11-2	.	.	TRBJ2-5	CASSLEFLGLGQETQYF	TGTGCCAGCAGCTTAGAGTTCCTGGGCCTTGGGCAAGAGACCCAGTACTTC
TRBV27	TRBD1	.	TRBJ2-7	CASSFRGTGLSYEQYF	TGTGCCAGCAGTTTCCGCGGGACAGGTCTTTCCTACGAGCAGTACTTC
TRBV18	TRBD2	.	TRBJ2-2	CASSYNIAGSNTGELFF	TGTGCCAGCTCTTACAATATAGCGGGTTCGAACACCGGGGAGCTGTTTTTT
TRBV28	.	.	TRBJ1-1	CASFSGANTEAFF	TGTGCCAGCTTTTCCGGAGCCAACACTGAAGCTTTCTTT
TRBV25-1	TRBD2	.	TRBJ2-7	CASSNSGGHYEQYF	TGTGCCAGTAGCAATAGCGGGGGGCACTACGAGCAGTACTTC
TRBV5-1	.	.	TRBJ1-5	CASSRREAPQHF	TGCGCCAGCAGCCGACGGGAGGCGCCCCAGCATTTT
TRBV19	.	.	TRBJ1-1	CASSKGGDPTEAFF	TGTGCCAGTAGTAAGGGGGGCGACCCCACTGAAGCTTTCTTT
TRBV5-6	TRBD1	once	TRBJ2-1	CASSLTQGSYNEQFF	TGTGCCAGCAGCTTGACACAGGGGAGCTACAATGAGCAGTTCTTC
TRBV18	.	few	TRBJ2-6	CASSPQKSRTASPFGANVLTF	TGTGCCAGCTCACCACAAAAGTCGCGGACAGCAAGCCCCTTTGGGGCCAACGTCCTGACTTTC
TRBV6-4	.	.	TRBJ1-2	CASSAGADYGYTF	TGTGCCAGCAGTGCAGGGGCGGACTATGGCTACACCTTC
TRBV18	.	.	TRBJ1-5	CASSPETDHNQPQHF	TGTGCCAGCTCACCGGAGACAGACCATAATCAGCCCCAGCATTTT
TRBV2	.	few	TRBJ1-2	CASKRETATNYGYTF	TGTGCCAGCAAGCGGGAGACAGCAACTAACTATGGCTACACCTTC
TRBV2	.	.	TRBJ1-1	CASTPQGGDTEAFF	TGTGCCAGCACTCCACAGGGCGGGGACACTGAAGCTTTCTTT
TRBV29-1	.	.	TRBJ1-2	CSVDSSNYGYTF	TGCAGCGTTGACAGTTCTAACTATGGCTACACCTTC
TRBV6-5	TRBD2	once	TRBJ2-7	CASSYSVSGGAYEQYF	TGTGCCAGCAGTTACTCGGTTAGCGGGGGGGCCTACGAGCAGTACTTC
TRBV4-1	.	.	TRBJ2-3	CASQSSSVSTDTQYF	TGCGCCAGTCAGTCGTCGAGCGTCAGCACAGATACGCAGTATTTT
TRBV5-1	.	.	TRBJ1-5	CAQVGGPNPNQPQHF	TGCGCCCAGGTGGGGGGGCCAAACCCAAATCAGCCCCAGCATTTT
TRBV19	.	.	TRBJ2-2	CASSIGQDTGELFF	TGTGCCAGTAGTATTGGACAAGACACCGGGGAGCTGTTTTTT
TRBV10-1	.	.	TRBJ2-2	CASKGGNTGELFF	TGCGCCAGCAAAGGCGGGAACACCGGGGAGCTGTTTTTT
TRBV6-5	.	.	TRBJ1-1	CASINLGARSEAFF	TGTGCCAGCATAAACCTGGGGGCGCGTTCTGAAGCTTTCTTT
TRBV11-3	.	.	TRBJ2-1	CASSSTGTVYNEQFF	TGTGCCAGCAGCTCTACCGGGACGGTGTACAATGAGCAGTTCTTC
TRBV11-3	.	.	TRBJ1-1	CASSQEDTEAFF	TGTGCCAGCAGCCAGGAAGACACTGAAGCTTTCTTT
TRBV6-1	.	.	TRBJ1-1	CASSEWGQTMNTEAFF	TGTGCCAGCAGTGAATGGGGTCAGACTATGAACACTGAAGCTTTCTTT